These T cell receptor beta chains were read from a single sample in a study of CD8+ T cells in alopecia areata. Data came from immunoSEQ multiplex PCR; TCRdb stores just in-frame clones and leaves some out. The data contain some 130,000 clones, 58% of them singletons. The sequencing here drew on CD4+ T cells sorted from blood, taken at week 0. These receptors all come from a human donor with alopecia areata. The CDR3 runs from the conserved cysteine through the conserved F or W. The D gene is left open where the match is weak. The size of a clone is reported for some rows only, either as once, few or many, or as a class for expanded clones.

clone size,D gene,V gene,J gene,CDR3 DNA,CDR3 protein
-,-,TRBV27,TRBJ2-5,TGTGCCAGCAGTCGGACGGGGCAAGAGACCCAGTACTTC,CASSRTGQETQYF
few,TRBD1,TRBV5-4,TRBJ2-7,TGTGCCAGCAGCTTGGGTCCTCGGACAGGGTCTGTTGGCGAGCAGTACTTC,CASSLGPRTGSVGEQYF
-,-,TRBV5-6,TRBJ1-3,TGTGCCAGCAGCTTGGTCTGGGCGGGCTCTGGAAACACCATATATTTT,CASSLVWAGSGNTIYF
-,-,TRBV13,TRBJ2-2,TGTGCCAGCAGCTTATCTTGGGGTAGCGGAAACACCGGGGAGCTGTTTTTT,CASSLSWGSGNTGELFF
-,TRBD1,TRBV29-1,TRBJ1-1,TGCAGCGCCCGCGCTTGGACAGGGGGCACTGAAGCTTTCTTT,CSARAWTGGTEAFF
once,-,TRBV7-3,TRBJ1-5,TGTGCCAGCACCCCCCCGAGCGGTACCAATCAGCCCCAGCATTTT,CASTPPSGTNQPQHF
-,-,TRBV5-1,TRBJ1-1,TGCGCCAGCAGCCCTTCGACAGCCTTCATGAACACTGAAGCTTTCTTT,CASSPSTAFMNTEAFF
-,-,TRBV5-6,TRBJ1-5,TGTGCCAGCAGCCCTTTTGCAGGCGACAATCAGCCCCAGCATTTT,CASSPFAGDNQPQHF
-,TRBD2,TRBV5-6,TRBJ2-1,TGTGCCAGCAACACCGGGCTGGCGGGGGGGTACAATGAGCAGTTCTTC,CASNTGLAGGYNEQFF
-,-,TRBV6-5,TRBJ1-1,TGTGCCAGCAGTTACTCGGTATACGGGCTGGCTTTCTTT,CASSYSVYGLAFF
-,-,TRBV11-2,TRBJ2-4,TGTGCCAGCAGCTCTCTGCGACAGGTTGGGGCCAAAAACATTCAGTACTTC,CASSSLRQVGAKNIQYF
-,-,TRBV18,TRBJ2-5,TGTGCCAGCCAGACACGAAATCAAGAGACCCAGTACTTC,CASQTRNQETQYF
-,-,TRBV19,TRBJ2-6,-,CASTSGGSGANVLTF
few,-,TRBV4-3,TRBJ1-1,TGCGCCAGCAGCCAGACTAGACCAGAGAACACTGAAGCTTTCTTT,CASSQTRPENTEAFF
-,-,TRBV28,TRBJ2-1,TGTGCCAGCAGCCTCCCTCGAGGACAGCACAATGAGCAGTTCTTC,CASSLPRGQHNEQFF
few,-,TRBV4-3,TRBJ2-3,TGCGCCAGCAGCCAAGAAGGACCCCCAGATACGCAGTATTTT,CASSQEGPPDTQYF
-,-,TRBV4-3,TRBJ1-2,TGCGCCAGCAGCCAAGATCGGGACGTATCCTATGGCTACACCTTC,CASSQDRDVSYGYTF
-,-,TRBV7-2,TRBJ2-3,TGTGCCAGCAGCCCAACAACAGATACGCAGTATTTT,CASSPTTDTQYF
few,TRBD2,TRBV7-8,TRBJ2-1,TGTGCCAGCAGCACGGGACTAGGGAACAATGAGCAGTTCTTC,CASSTGLGNNEQFF
few,TRBD1,TRBV19,TRBJ2-6,TGTGCCAGTAGTATCGCGACAGTCCAGGACAGGTTATCTGGGGCCAACGTCCTGACTTTC,CASSIATVQDRLSGANVLTF
-,TRBD1,TRBV14,TRBJ2-3,TGTGCCAGCAGCCCCCTGGCAGGGGGCGATACGCAGTATTTT,CASSPLAGGDTQYF
-,-,TRBV2,TRBJ2-7,TGTGCCAGCAGCCCCGGAAGGGAAGGCTACGAGCAGTACTTC,CASSPGREGYEQYF
-,-,TRBV6-5,TRBJ2-7,TGTGCCAGCAGACACTATCGCGAGCAGTACTTC,CASRHYREQYF
-,-,TRBV11-2,TRBJ2-5,TGTGCCAGCAGCTTAGAGCGCATACAAGAGACCCAGTACTTC,CASSLERIQETQYF
few,TRBD1,TRBV4-1,TRBJ2-3,TGCGCCAGCAGGCGGGGACAGGACACAGATACGCAGTATTTT,CASRRGQDTDTQYF
-,-,TRBV5-4,TRBJ1-2,TGTGCCAGCAGCTTGGGGTCAGGGAGCGGCTACACCTTC,CASSLGSGSGYTF
once,TRBD1,TRBV5-1,TRBJ1-5,TGCGCCAGCAGCGCAGCAGGGGGCTTGCAGCCCCAGCATTTT,CASSAAGGLQPQHF
-,TRBD1,TRBV7-9,TRBJ2-5,TGTGCCAGCAGCTTAAGACAGGGTGAGACCCAGTACTTC,CASSLRQGETQYF
-,-,TRBV14,TRBJ2-3,TGTGCCAGCAGCCAAGGGCCCAGGACAGCAGATACGCAGTATTTT,CASSQGPRTADTQYF
few,TRBD2,TRBV5-1,TRBJ2-1,TGCGCCAGCAGCATGGGACTAGCGGGAGGAGATGAGCAGTTCTTC,CASSMGLAGGDEQFF
-,-,TRBV15,TRBJ2-2,TGTGCCACCAGCCTACCTCCCGGGGAGCTGTTTTTT,CATSLPPGELFF
-,-,TRBV9,TRBJ2-2,TGTGCCAGCAGCGTTCTGGGGGCTGGGTCCGGGGAGCTGTTTTTT,CASSVLGAGSGELFF
once,-,TRBV7-3,TRBJ2-6,TGTGCCAGCAGCCTGAGACGCGCTGGATCCGGGGCCAACGTCCTGACTTTC,CASSLRRAGSGANVLTF
once,-,TRBV4-1,TRBJ1-2,TGCGCCAGCAGCCGGATAGACAGGCCTTATGGCTACACCTTC,CASSRIDRPYGYTF
once,-,TRBV2,TRBJ2-3,TGTGCCAGCTGCGCGACTAGGTCAGATACGCAGTATTTT,CASCATRSDTQYF
-,-,TRBV2,TRBJ1-5,TGTGCCAGCAGAGGGGGAGGGGACAATCAGCCCCAGCATTTT,CASRGGGDNQPQHF
-,TRBD1,TRBV7-9,TRBJ1-6,TGTGCCAGCAGCTTGACAGGGGTCGGGTCACCCCTCCACTTT,CASSLTGVGSPLHF
once,TRBD2,TRBV9,TRBJ2-5,TGTGCCAGCAGCGCCGGGACTAGAGAAGAGACCCAGTACTTC,CASSAGTREETQYF
-,TRBD2,TRBV10-3,TRBJ2-1,TGTGCCATCAGCAGGACTAGCGGGAGGGCCGTTGAGCAGTTCTTC,CAISRTSGRAVEQFF
once,-,TRBV2,TRBJ2-4,TGTGCCAGCAGTCAGGAGATGGAAAACATTCAGTACTTC,CASSQEMENIQYF
few,TRBD1,TRBV5-5,TRBJ1-4,TGTGCCAGCAGCTTGTTCCGGGACAGGGGTGAAAAACTGTTTTTT,CASSLFRDRGEKLFF
few,TRBD1,TRBV28,TRBJ2-7,TGTGCCAGCAGCTCAACCGGGACAGGGCACTACGAGCAGTACTTC,CASSSTGTGHYEQYF
-,TRBD2,TRBV9,TRBJ2-1,TGTGCCAGCAGCGTAGAGGGGCGCGGGGGCAATGAGCAGTTCTTC,CASSVEGRGGNEQFF
-,-,TRBV30,TRBJ1-1,TGTGCCTGGAGTGACAGGGCCCCTCCTGAAGCTTTCTTT,CAWSDRAPPEAFF
-,-,TRBV18,TRBJ2-7,TGTGCCAGCCCCCGGGACACCGCCTACGAGCAGTACTTC,CASPRDTAYEQYF
-,TRBD2,TRBV2,TRBJ2-7,TGTGCCAGCAGCAAAGGGCGGGAGAAGTGGGAGCAGTACTTC,CASSKGREKWEQYF
-,-,TRBV9,TRBJ1-1,TGTGCCAGCAGCTCCCGGACAGACGGTGAAGCTTTCTTT,CASSSRTDGEAFF
-,TRBD2,TRBV19,TRBJ2-3,TGTGCCAGTAGTAAGCGGGAACAGTTGGGGGATACGCAGTATTTT,CASSKREQLGDTQYF
-,-,TRBV6-5,TRBJ2-4,TGTGCCAGCTCGGGGGCGGGTGGGAACATTCAGTACTTC,CASSGAGGNIQYF
-,TRBD2,TRBV7-8,TRBJ2-1,TGTGCCACCCGCACTAGCGGGGGGGCCAATGAGCAGTTCTTC,CATRTSGGANEQFF
-,TRBD1,TRBV6-5,TRBJ1-1,TGTGCCAGCAGCCGGACAGGGAAAGCTTTCTTT,CASSRTGKAFF
few,-,TRBV7-9,TRBJ1-5,TGTGCCAGCAGCCCCCGTTCCCATCAGCCCCAGCATTTT,CASSPRSHQPQHF
-,TRBD1,TRBV27,TRBJ1-3,TGTGCCAGCAGTTCAAGGACAGGGATAAGCTCTGGAAACACCATATATTTT,CASSSRTGISSGNTIYF
-,TRBD1,TRBV11-1,TRBJ2-7,TGTGCCAGCAGCACGAGGGACAGGGGGCGCGACGAGCAGTACTTC,CASSTRDRGRDEQYF
-,TRBD1,TRBV7-9,TRBJ1-2,TGTGCCAGCAGTCCACGAGGACAGGCCCTAGTGATCGGCTACACCTTC,CASSPRGQALVIGYTF
few,TRBD1,TRBV6-5,TRBJ1-4,TGTGCCAGCAGGACAGGGACACCTAATGAAAAACTGTTTTTT,CASRTGTPNEKLFF
-,TRBD1,TRBV7-2,TRBJ2-7,TGTGCCAGCAGCTTAGGGACAGGGGACGAGCAGTACTTC,CASSLGTGDEQYF
once,-,TRBV7-2,TRBJ2-5,TGTGCCAGCAGCCACAGGGCGGAGACCCAGTACTTC,CASSHRAETQYF
-,TRBD2,TRBV15,TRBJ2-3,TGTGCCACCAGCACCCGGACTAGTCCTAGCACAGATACGCAGTATTTT,CATSTRTSPSTDTQYF